The T cell receptor (beta chain) described here comes from a study of T cell repertoires in aging, cancer and after chemotherapy. Across the whole study: The whole study produced a dataset of roughly 8.8 million TCR reads.

The template was genomic DNA from peripheral blood, not RNA. Rearranged V-D-J TRB sequences were amplified with a mixed TRB-A/B primer pool. TCRdb re-analysed the multiplex PCR reads in MiXCR, keeping a single row per CDR3 protein. The sample records about 5,700 distinct CDR3 sequences, under 45% being singletons. Study-wide points: These repertoire data do not allow conclusions about immunological memory after chemotherapy. Across the chemotherapy interval, each cancer cohort showed higher median generation probability, suggesting thymic rebound. In cancer patients, declining TCR diversity with age involved lost richness and lost evenness.

This clonotype is labeled medium-sized. No antigen is known for it. The TCR was taken from a human donor in good health. The sample comprised blood.

CDR3 coding DNA: TGTGCCAGCAGCGCTAGCGGGGGGGACACCGGGGAGCTGTTTTTT. Translation: CASSASGGDTGELFF. The chain has TRBV11-1 and TRBJ2-2, with TRBD2 matching over 12 bases. This CDR3 spans 15 amino acids. Unmatched junction bases numbered 1, after V lost 5 bases and J lost 3 bases. CDR1 and CDR2 from the germline V gene are SGHAT and FQDESV (reference sequence).